This T cell receptor (beta chain) comes out of a study of cytomegalovirus exposure and HLA in healthy donors. Study-level findings and limits: Using a false discovery rate of 0.05, a later analysis showed that 15,000 to 20,000 TCR beta sequences were associated with HLA alleles. A later analysis linked a missense variant in DCLRE1C to the trimming of TCR beta V and J genes.

A remark on this clone: Its target is not known.

In the PCR, 60 Vbeta and 13 Jbeta primers were used. The assay was immunoSEQ multiplex PCR, and TCRdb's table has in-frame clones only and misses some. Here the sample spans around 120,000 clones, 78% being singletons. The germline V gene has CDR1 SGHRS and CDR2 YFSETQ. The CDR3 is made up of 14 amino acids. The ends lost 7 bases at V and 5 bases at J; junction bases unmatched: 9. The chain links TRBV5-1 to TRBJ2-4; 7 bases align to TRBD2. Material for sequencing was PBMCs. This receptor was obtained from a woman aged 30 to 39 in good health and CMV-seropositive. The CDR3, as DNA: TGCGCCAGCCAGCGAGGGGCGGGGGAAAACATTCAGTACTTC. The encoded protein is CASQRGAGENIQYF.